This T cell receptor beta chain was obtained from a study of blood T cell repertoires in COVID-19. Produced via immunoSEQ multiplex PCR; TCRdb's table is partial and in-frame only. The table has 100,000 to 150,000 clones, roughly four fifths seen once. The CDR3 is 15 residues long. With 0 bases removed from V and 0 bases from J, the gap between germline ends came to 8 bases. Germline values: CDR1 SEHNR, CDR2 FQNEAQ (reference sequence). This TCR was sampled from a woman between 50 and 59 years old with acute or convalescent COVID-19. The chain carries TRBV7-9 and TRBJ1-1, with a tentative D call TRBD1 (5 bases). The sequencing input was peripheral blood. The CDR3 loop is CASSLARDLNTEAFF. In nucleotides, the CDR3 is TGTGCCAGCAGCTTAGCCCGGGACTTGAACACTGAAGCTTTCTTT.